This T cell receptor (beta chain) is drawn from a study of T-cell memory formation after mild COVID-19. On the study more broadly: In these data, TCR clusters were largely donor specific. Whole-study results and caveats: For contracting clones, CD4+ ones sat mainly in CM and EM, CD8+ in EMRA. Some responding clones appeared in pre-infection memory, suggesting cross-reactive memory joined.

Trimming removed 5 bases from V and 1 base from J, with 11 bases in between. The CDR3 loop spans 14 amino acids. Germline-derived CDR1 and CDR2 are SEHNR and FQNEAQ (reference sequence). A remark on this clonotype: The antigen remains unidentified.

TCRdb recomputed calls from the 5' RACE reads with MiXCR, one row per CDR3 protein. The sample consists of 280,000 or so distinct CDR3 sequences, approximately 8% of them appearing once. This TCR was recovered from a man between 18 and 29 years old who had mild COVID-19 (a few samples of this study predate the infection). Cell type and time point are not known. Sequencing was carried out using PBMCs or a T cell subset sorted from them (not recorded which). The rearrangement uses TRBV7-9 and TRBJ1-1; no clear D gene. This CDR3 reads CASSSLPGNTEAFF. CDR3 DNA sequence: TGTGCCAGCAGCAGCTTGCCAGGGAACACTGAAGCTTTCTTT.